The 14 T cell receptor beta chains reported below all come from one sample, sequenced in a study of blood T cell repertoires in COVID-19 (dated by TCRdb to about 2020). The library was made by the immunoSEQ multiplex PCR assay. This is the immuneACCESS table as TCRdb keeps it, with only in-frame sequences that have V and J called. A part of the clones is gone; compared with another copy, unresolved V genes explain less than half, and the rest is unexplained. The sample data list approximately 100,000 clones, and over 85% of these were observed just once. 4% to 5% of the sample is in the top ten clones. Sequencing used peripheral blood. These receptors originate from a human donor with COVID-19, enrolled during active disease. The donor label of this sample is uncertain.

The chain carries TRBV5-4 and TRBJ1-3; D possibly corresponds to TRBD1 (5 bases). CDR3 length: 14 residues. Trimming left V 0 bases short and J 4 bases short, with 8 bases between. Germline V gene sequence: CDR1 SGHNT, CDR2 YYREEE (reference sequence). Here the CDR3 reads CASSLDRSGNTIYF. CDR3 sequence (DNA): TGTGCCAGCAGCTTGGACAGGAGCGGAAACACCATATATTTT.

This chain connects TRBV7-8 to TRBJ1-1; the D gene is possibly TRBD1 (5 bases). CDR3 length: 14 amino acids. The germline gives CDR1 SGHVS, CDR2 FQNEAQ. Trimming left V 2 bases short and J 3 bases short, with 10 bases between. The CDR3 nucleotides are TGTGCCAGCAGCTTACAGGGAGGGGACACTGAAGCTTTCTTT. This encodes CASSLQGGDTEAFF.

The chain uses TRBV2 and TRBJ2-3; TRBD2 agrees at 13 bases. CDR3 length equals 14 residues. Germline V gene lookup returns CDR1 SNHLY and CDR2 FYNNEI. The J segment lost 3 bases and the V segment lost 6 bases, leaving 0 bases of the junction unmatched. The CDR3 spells CASRLAGGTDTQYF. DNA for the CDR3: TGTGCCAGCAGACTAGCGGGGGGGACAGATACGCAGTATTTT. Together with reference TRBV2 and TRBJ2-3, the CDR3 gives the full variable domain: EPEVTQTPSHQVTQMGQEVILRCVPISNHLYFYWYRQILGQKVEFLVSFYNNEISEKSEIFDDQFSVERPDGSNFTLKIRSTKLEDSAMYFCASRLAGGTDTQYFGPGTRLTVL.

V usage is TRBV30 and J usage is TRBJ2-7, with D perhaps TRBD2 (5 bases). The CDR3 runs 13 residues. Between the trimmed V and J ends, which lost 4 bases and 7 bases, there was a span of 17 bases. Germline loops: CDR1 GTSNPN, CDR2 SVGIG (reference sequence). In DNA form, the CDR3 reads TGTGCCTGGAATTTATTGGGGAGAATGGAGCAGTACTTC. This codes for CAWNLLGRMEQYF.

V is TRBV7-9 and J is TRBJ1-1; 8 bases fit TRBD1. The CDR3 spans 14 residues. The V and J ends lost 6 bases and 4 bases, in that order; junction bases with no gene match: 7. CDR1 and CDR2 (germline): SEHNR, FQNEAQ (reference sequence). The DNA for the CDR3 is TGTGCCAGCAGTCGACAGGGGCCTTTCACTGAAGCTTTCTTT. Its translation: CASSRQGPFTEAFF.

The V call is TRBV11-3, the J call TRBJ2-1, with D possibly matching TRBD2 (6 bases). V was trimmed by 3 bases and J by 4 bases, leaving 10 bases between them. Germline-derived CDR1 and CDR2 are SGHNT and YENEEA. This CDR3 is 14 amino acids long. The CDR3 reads CASSFGGTYNEQFF. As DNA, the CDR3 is TGTGCCAGCAGCTTCGGAGGGACGTACAATGAGCAGTTCTTC.

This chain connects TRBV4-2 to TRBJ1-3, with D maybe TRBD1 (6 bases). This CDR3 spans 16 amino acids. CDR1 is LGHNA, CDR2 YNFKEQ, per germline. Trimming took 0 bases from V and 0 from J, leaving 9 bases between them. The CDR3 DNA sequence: TGTGCCAGCAGCCAAGATACAGGGCGCTCTGGAAACACCATATATTTT. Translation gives CASSQDTGRSGNTIYF.

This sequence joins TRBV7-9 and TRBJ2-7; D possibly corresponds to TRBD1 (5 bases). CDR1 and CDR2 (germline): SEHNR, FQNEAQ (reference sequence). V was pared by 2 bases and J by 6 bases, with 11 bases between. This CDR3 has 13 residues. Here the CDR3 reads CASSLYQGLEQYF. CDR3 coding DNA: TGTGCCAGCAGCTTATATCAGGGTCTCGAGCAGTACTTC.

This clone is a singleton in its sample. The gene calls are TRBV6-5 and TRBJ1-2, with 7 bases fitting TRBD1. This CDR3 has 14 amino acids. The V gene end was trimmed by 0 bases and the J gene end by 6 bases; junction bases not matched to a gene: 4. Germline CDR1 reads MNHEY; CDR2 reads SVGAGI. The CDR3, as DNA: TGTGCCAGCAGTTACTCGATACAGGGGAATGGCTACACCTTC. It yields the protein CASSYSIQGNGYTF.

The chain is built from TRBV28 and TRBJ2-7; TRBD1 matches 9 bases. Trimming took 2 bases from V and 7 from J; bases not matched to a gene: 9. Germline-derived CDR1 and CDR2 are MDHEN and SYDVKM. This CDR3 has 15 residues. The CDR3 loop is CASSLPGQGSAEQYF. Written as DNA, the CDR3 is TGTGCCAGCAGTTTACCTGGACAGGGGTCGGCTGAGCAGTACTTC.

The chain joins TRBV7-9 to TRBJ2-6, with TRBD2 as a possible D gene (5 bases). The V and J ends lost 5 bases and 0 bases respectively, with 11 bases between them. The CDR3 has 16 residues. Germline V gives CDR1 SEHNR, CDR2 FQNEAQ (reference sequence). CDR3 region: CASSGVGDSGANVLTF. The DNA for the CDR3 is TGTGCCAGCAGCGGGGTGGGAGACTCTGGGGCCAACGTCCTGACTTTC.

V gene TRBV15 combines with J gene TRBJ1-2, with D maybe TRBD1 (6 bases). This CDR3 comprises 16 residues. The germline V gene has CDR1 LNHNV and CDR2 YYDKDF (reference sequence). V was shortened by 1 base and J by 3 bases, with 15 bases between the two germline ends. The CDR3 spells CATSRGQALGDYGYTF. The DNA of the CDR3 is TGTGCCACCAGCAGAGGACAGGCCCTGGGAGACTATGGCTACACCTTC.

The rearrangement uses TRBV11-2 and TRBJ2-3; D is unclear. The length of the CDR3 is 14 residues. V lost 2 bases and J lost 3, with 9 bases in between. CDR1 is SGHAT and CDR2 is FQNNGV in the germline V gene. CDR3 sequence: CASSLNPRTDTQYF. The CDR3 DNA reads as TGTGCCAGCAGCTTAAATCCGAGGACAGATACGCAGTATTTT.

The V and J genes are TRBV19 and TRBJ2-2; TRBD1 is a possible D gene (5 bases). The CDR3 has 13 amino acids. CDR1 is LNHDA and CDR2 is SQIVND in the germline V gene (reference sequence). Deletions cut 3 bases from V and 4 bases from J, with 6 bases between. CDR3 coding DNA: TGTGCCAGTAGTATGGGGCGCACCGGGGAGCTGTTTTTT. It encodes CASSMGRTGELFF.